The present entry profiles one TCR beta chain with its context. Unsorted bulk tissue of roughly 20-31 mg yielded co-extracted RNA and DNA. This sample is drawn from a study of tumor-infiltrating lymphocytes in primary liver carcinoma. For the study at large: In every tissue type, samples returned a similar yield of roughly 3.5 to 8 million productive TCRbeta reads.

Researchers generated TCR beta cDNA from about 0.5 ug of total RNA, relying on a constant-region primer. Nested multiplex PCR, run for three rounds with slightly modified ARM-PCR, yielded TCR beta libraries. TCRdb reanalysed the multiplex PCR reads using MiXCR and keeps one entry per CDR3 protein. The repertoire has some 87,000 distinct CDR3 sequences, 68% of them found once; the top ten carry around 27%. The sequence was obtained from a man between 40 and 49 years old with primary liver carcinoma and hepatitis B virus infection. Specimen: tumor-adjacent normal liver tissue.

CDR3 sequence: CVSGAGPRQETQYF. In nucleotides, the CDR3 is TGTGTCAGTGGTGCGGGACCCCGCCAAGAGACCCAGTACTTC. The chain couples TRBV11-2 to TRBJ2-5; TRBD2 might be the D (6 bases). Germline lookup yields CDR1 SGHAT and CDR2 FQNNGV. This CDR3 has 14 residues.